Presented here are 3 T cell receptor beta chains from one specimen sequenced in a study of radiotherapy plus CTLA-4 blockade in lung cancer. The data were produced by immunoSEQ multiplex PCR, yet TCRdb's version contains in-frame clones alone and is incomplete. Here the sample spans about 59,000 clones, under 75% being singletons. This sample comprised peripheral blood, obtained from a patient treated with radiotherapy plus ipilimumab. The receptor source for this set is a human donor with non-small cell lung cancer whose response to radiotherapy plus ipilimumab could not be evaluated.

This clone was counted between two and nine times. Here the CDR3 reads CAISERVTSGSANEQFF. Written as DNA, the CDR3 is TGTGCCATCAGTGAGAGGGTGACTAGCGGGAGCGCCAATGAGCAGTTCTTC. The chain recombines TRBV10-3 with TRBJ2-1; 12 bases are shared with TRBD2. CDR1 is ENHRY and CDR2 is SYGVKD in the germline V gene. With V trimmed by 2 bases and J by 6 bases, 8 bases remained unmatched. The CDR3 contains 17 residues.

The genes are TRBV4-1 and TRBJ2-1; D ambiguous. This CDR3 has 13 residues. Trimming stripped 1 base from V and 6 bases from J, with 7 bases between. Germline loops: CDR1 MGHRA, CDR2 YSYEKL. The CDR3 DNA reads as TGCGCCAGCAGCCAAGTAGCTCCCAATGAGCAGTTCTTC. It is translated as CASSQVAPNEQFF.

V is TRBV7-3 and J is TRBJ2-1; 7 bases line up with TRBD2. This CDR3 is 14 amino acids long. Trimming removed 1 base from V and 9 bases from J; junction bases left unmatched: 6. Germline lookup yields CDR1 SGHTA and CDR2 FQGTGA. The CDR3 loop is CASSLSGLAAEQFF. The CDR3, as DNA: TGTGCCAGCAGCTTAAGTGGGCTAGCGGCTGAGCAGTTCTTC. Using reference TRBV7-3 and TRBJ2-1 for the parts outside the CDR3, the full variable domain is GAGVSQTPSNKVTEKGKYVELRCDPISGHTALYWYRQSLGQGPEFLIYFQGTGAADDSGLPNDRFFAVRPEGSVSTLKIQRTERGDSAVYLCASSLSGLAAEQFFGPGTRLTVL.